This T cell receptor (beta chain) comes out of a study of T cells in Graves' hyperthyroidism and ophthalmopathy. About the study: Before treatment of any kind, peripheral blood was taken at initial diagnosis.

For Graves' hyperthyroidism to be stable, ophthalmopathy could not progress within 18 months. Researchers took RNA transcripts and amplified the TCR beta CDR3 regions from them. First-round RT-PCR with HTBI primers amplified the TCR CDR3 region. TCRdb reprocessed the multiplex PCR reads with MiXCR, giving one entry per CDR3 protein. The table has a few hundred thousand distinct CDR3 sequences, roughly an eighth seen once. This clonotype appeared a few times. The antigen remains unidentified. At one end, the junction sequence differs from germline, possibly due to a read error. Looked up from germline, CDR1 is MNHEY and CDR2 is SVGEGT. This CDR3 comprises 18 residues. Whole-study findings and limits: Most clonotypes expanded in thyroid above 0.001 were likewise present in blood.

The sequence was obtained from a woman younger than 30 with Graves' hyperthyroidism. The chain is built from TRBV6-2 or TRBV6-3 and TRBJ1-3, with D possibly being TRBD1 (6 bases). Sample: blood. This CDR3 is CASSLYPPWTENGDTIYF. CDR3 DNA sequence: TGTGCCAGCAGCCTCTACCCCCCTTGGACAGAGAATGGAGACACCATATATTTT.